The 15 T cell receptor beta chains below all came from one sample that was sequenced in a study of cytomegalovirus exposure and HLA in healthy donors listed by TCRdb under 2017. The library was produced with the immunoSEQ multiplex PCR assay. The multiplex PCR relied on a mix of 60 forward primers for TCR Vbeta segments and 13 reverse primers for TCR Jbeta segments. This immuneACCESS table, as held by TCRdb, lists in-frame sequences with V and J called but not all clones. Of the missing ones, under half trace to an unresolved V gene in checked studies; the others have no known cause. This sample holds under 200,000 clones; 70% to 90% were observed only once. 1.5% to 2% of the sample goes to the ten largest clones. Source material: PBMCs. The receptors shown here come from a young woman in good health and CMV-seronegative.

This clone came up a few times. The chain is built from TRBV6-4 and TRBJ2-5; 13 nucleotides line up with TRBD2. This CDR3 comprises 15 residues. Germline V gene data show CDR1 as MRHNA and CDR2 as SNTAGT. Trimming took 4 bases from V and 1 from J; bases not matched to a gene: 0. The CDR3 sequence is CASSGTSGGQETQYF. The CDR3 nucleotides are TGTGCCAGCAGTGGGACTAGCGGGGGCCAAGAGACCCAGTACTTC.

The chain recombines TRBV4-2 with TRBJ2-5; TRBD2 agrees at 8 bases. Germline lookup yields CDR1 LGHNA and CDR2 YNFKEQ. With V trimmed by 4 bases and J by 3 bases, 4 bases remained unmatched. The CDR3 has 14 residues. CDR3 sequence reads: CASSRRGGEETQYF. In nucleotides, the CDR3 is TGTGCCAGCAGCCGTCGGGGGGGTGAAGAGACCCAGTACTTC.

The genes are TRBV5-6 and TRBJ1-6, with 10 nucleotides matching TRBD1. The CDR3 extends over 15 amino acids. The germline CDR1 and CDR2 sequences are SGHDT and YYEEEE. V was pared by 5 bases and J by 6 bases, with 5 bases of the junction left unmatched. In DNA form, the CDR3 reads TGTGCCAGCAGGATGAGGGACAGGGGTAATTCACCCCTCCACTTT. Amino acid sequence: CASRMRDRGNSPLHF. The full variable domain, its missing parts supplied by reference TRBV5-6 and TRBJ1-6, is DAGVTQSPTHLIKTRGQQVTLRCSPKSGHDTVSWYQQALGQGPQFIFQYYEEEERQRGNFPDRFSGHQFPNYSSELNVNALLLGDSALYLCASRMRDRGNSPLHFGNGTRLTVT.

The V call is TRBV4-2, the J call TRBJ2-4; 9 nucleotides match TRBD1. The germline V gene has CDR1 LGHNA and CDR2 YNFKEQ. Trimming at V came to 0 bases and at J to 5 bases, leaving 2 bases not matched to a gene. CDR3 length equals 15 residues. This CDR3 is CASSQEDRGQNIQYF. As DNA, the CDR3 is TGTGCCAGCAGCCAAGAGGACAGGGGCCAAAACATTCAGTACTTC.

The CDR3: CASMFRTGNQPQHF. CDR3 in DNA: TGTGCCAGCATGTTTAGGACAGGCAATCAGCCCCAGCATTTT. The chain has TRBV6-6 and TRBJ1-5, with a weak D call TRBD1 (6 bases). CDR1 MNHNY and CDR2 SVGAGI come from the germline V gene (reference sequence). With 7 bases removed from V and 2 bases from J, the gap between germline ends came to 12 bases. The CDR3 contains 14 residues.

This clone appeared a few times. CDR3 sequence: CASSLRTSGSSTYNEQFF. The CDR3, as DNA: TGTGCCAGCAGTTTAAGGACTAGCGGGAGCTCAACTTACAATGAGCAGTTCTTC. The chain combines TRBV27 with TRBJ2-1, with 13 positions matching TRBD2. Trimming took 2 bases from V and 4 from J; bases not matched to a gene: 8. The CDR3 contains 18 residues. Germline V gene sequence: CDR1 MNHEY, CDR2 SMNVEV (reference sequence).

This clone showed up just a few times. V usage is TRBV5-5 and J usage is TRBJ1-2, with D uncertain. The CDR3 totals 13 residues. From germline, CDR1 is SGHKS and CDR2 YYEKEE (reference sequence). Trimming shortened V by 4 bases and J by 3 bases, and 10 bases separated the two germline ends. The CDR3 DNA reads as TGTGCCAGCAGCCCGGCCGGGGACTATGGCTACACCTTC. It codes for CASSPAGDYGYTF.

The rearrangement uses TRBV28 and TRBJ2-7; the match to TRBD1 covers 9 bases. The CDR3 sequence is 18 residues long. The V and J ends lost 2 bases and 5 bases, in that order; junction bases with no gene match: 16. The germline gives CDR1 MDHEN, CDR2 SYDVKM. CDR3 coding DNA: TGTGCCAGCAGTTTAGTGAGGGGACAGGGAATTCCTCTCAACGAGCAGTACTTC. Residues: CASSLVRGQGIPLNEQYF. Full variable domain (remainder filled in from reference TRBV28 and TRBJ2-7): DVKVTQSSRYLVKRTGEKVFLECVQDMDHENMFWYRQDPGLGLRLIYFSYDVKMKEKGDIPEGYSVSREKKERFSLILESASTNQTSMYLCASSLVRGQGIPLNEQYFGPGTRLTVT.

V and J are TRBV19 and TRBJ2-1; 10 nucleotides agree with TRBD1. The germline CDR1 and CDR2 sequences are LNHDA and SQIVND (reference sequence). This CDR3 has 15 residues. The ends lost 6 bases at V and 2 bases at J; junction bases unmatched: 4. In DNA form, the CDR3 reads TGTGCCAGTAGCCAAGGACAGGGGGCCTACAATGAGCAGTTCTTC. Protein product: CASSQGQGAYNEQFF. The entire variable domain, with the rest obtained from reference TRBV19 and TRBJ2-1, is as follows: DGGITQSPKYLFRKEGQNVTLSCEQNLNHDAMYWYRQDPGQGLRLIYYSQIVNDFQKGDIAEGYSVSREKKESFPLTVTSAQKNPTAFYLCASSQGQGAYNEQFFGPGTRLTVL.

This clone was seen a handful of times. This sequence joins TRBV5-1 and TRBJ2-7; possible D gene TRBD1, 6 bases. V lost 3 bases, J lost 4 bases, and 11 bases lay in between. The CDR3 loop spans 13 amino acids. CDR1 and CDR2 (germline): SGHRS, YFSETQ. CDR3 protein: CASSWQGPYEQYF. In DNA form, the CDR3 reads TGCGCCAGCAGCTGGCAGGGGCCGTACGAGCAGTACTTC.

This rearrangement joins TRBV30 to TRBJ2-2; perhaps TRBD1 as D (5 bases). V dropped 4 bases and J dropped 6 bases, with 12 bases sitting between them. The CDR3 is 13 residues long. Germline V gene lookup returns CDR1 GTSNPN and CDR2 SVGIG (reference sequence). The CDR3 reads CAWKPGPAGELFF. The DNA for the CDR3 is TGTGCCTGGAAACCAGGGCCCGCCGGGGAGCTGTTTTTT.

V and J are TRBV6-5 and TRBJ2-7, with D perhaps matching TRBD1 (6 bases). Germline V gives CDR1 MNHEY, CDR2 SVGAGI. V was shortened by 6 bases and J by 6 bases, with 15 bases between the two germline ends. The CDR3 contains 13 residues. CDR3 in DNA: TGTGCCAGCAGCCAAACAGGGATGCTCGAGCAGTACTTC. This translates into CASSQTGMLEQYF.

The V gene is TRBV5-1, the J gene TRBJ2-1; 7 positions match TRBD1. The CDR3 length is 15 residues. Germline assignment: CDR1 SGHRS and CDR2 YFSETQ. Losses at the gene ends were 0 bases for V and 5 bases for J; bases not matched to a gene: 5. The CDR3 coding sequence is TGCGCCAGCAGCTTGGAGGGACAGTCGAACAATGAGCAGTTCTTC. Translated: CASSLEGQSNNEQFF.

The J gene is TRBJ2-1, the V gene TRBV7-9, with 10 bases matching TRBD1. CDR3 size: 15 residues. The junction had 10 bases not matched to a gene; V was cut back by 8 bases and J by 6 bases. Germline assignment: CDR1 SEHNR and CDR2 FQNEAQ (reference sequence). CDR3 region: CASSGGQGILNEQFF. The CDR3 nucleotides read TGTGCCAGCTCTGGGGGACAGGGGATTCTCAATGAGCAGTTCTTC.

This chain links TRBV6-5 with TRBJ2-6; the D is unclear. V gave up 7 bases and J gave up 1 base, with 11 bases separating them. This CDR3 is built from 15 residues. The germline V gene encodes CDR1 MNHEY and CDR2 SVGAGI. The CDR3 DNA follows: TGTGCCAGCAAGAGACACCTTTCTGGGGCCAACGTCCTGACTTTC. Residues: CASKRHLSGANVLTF.